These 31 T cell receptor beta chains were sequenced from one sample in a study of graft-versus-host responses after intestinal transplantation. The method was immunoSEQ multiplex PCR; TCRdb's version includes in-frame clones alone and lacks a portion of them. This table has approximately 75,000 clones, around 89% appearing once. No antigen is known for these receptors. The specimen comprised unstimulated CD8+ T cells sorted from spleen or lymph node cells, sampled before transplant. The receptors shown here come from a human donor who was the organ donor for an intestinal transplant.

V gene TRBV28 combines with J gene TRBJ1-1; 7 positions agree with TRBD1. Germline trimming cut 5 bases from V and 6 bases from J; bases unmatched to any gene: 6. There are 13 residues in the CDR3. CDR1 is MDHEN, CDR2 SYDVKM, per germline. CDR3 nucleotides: TGTGCCAGCAGTGAGACAGGGAGCCCTGAAGCTTTCTTT. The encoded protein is CASSETGSPEAFF. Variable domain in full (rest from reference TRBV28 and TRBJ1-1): DVKVTQSSRYLVKRTGEKVFLECVQDMDHENMFWYRQDPGLGLRLIYFSYDVKMKEKGDIPEGYSVSREKKERFSLILESASTNQTSMYLCASSETGSPEAFFGQGTRLTVV.

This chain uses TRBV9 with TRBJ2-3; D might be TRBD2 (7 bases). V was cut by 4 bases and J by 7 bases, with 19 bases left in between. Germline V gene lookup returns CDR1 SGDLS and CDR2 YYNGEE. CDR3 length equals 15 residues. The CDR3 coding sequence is TGTGCCAGCAGCCCTCAGGCGGGGGCGGGGAATACGCAGTATTTT. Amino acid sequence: CASSPQAGAGNTQYF. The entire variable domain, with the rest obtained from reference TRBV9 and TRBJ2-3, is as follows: DSGVTQTPKHLITATGQRVTLRCSPRSGDLSVYWYQQSLDQGLQFLIQYYNGEERAKGNILERFSAQQFPDLHSELNLSSLELGDSALYFCASSPQAGAGNTQYFGPGTRLTVL.

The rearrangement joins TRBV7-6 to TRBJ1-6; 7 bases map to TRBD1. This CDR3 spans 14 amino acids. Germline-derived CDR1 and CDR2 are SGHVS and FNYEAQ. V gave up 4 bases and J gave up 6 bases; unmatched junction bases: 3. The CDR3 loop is CASSSDRANSPLHF. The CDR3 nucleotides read TGTGCCAGCAGCTCCGACAGGGCTAATTCACCCCTCCACTTT. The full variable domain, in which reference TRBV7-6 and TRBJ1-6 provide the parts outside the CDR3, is GAGVSQSPRYKVTKRGQDVALRCDPISGHVSLYWYRQALGQGPEFLTYFNYEAQQDKSGLPNDRFSAERPEGSISTLTIQRTEQRDSAMYRCASSSDRANSPLHFGNGTRLTVT.

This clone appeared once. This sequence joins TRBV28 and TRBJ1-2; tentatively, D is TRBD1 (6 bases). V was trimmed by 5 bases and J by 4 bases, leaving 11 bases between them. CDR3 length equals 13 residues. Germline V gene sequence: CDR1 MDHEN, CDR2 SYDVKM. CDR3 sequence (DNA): TGTGCCAGCAGTAGTGGACAGTCCTATGGCTACACCTTC. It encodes CASSSGQSYGYTF.

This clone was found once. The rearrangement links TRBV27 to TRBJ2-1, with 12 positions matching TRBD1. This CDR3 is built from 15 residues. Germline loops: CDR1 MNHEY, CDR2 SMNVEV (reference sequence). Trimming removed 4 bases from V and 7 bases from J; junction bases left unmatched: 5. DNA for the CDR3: TGTGCCAGCAGTTCCGGGACAGGGGGCCCTAATGAGCAGTTCTTC. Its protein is CASSSGTGGPNEQFF.

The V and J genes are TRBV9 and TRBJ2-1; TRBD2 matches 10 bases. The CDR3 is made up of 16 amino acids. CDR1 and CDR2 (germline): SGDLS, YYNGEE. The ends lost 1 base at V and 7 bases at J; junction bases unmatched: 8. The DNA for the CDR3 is TGTGCCAGCAGCGTATTAGCGGGGGGAGGGGTGAATGAGCAGTTCTTC. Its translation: CASSVLAGGGVNEQFF. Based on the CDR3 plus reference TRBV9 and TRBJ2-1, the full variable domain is DSGVTQTPKHLITATGQRVTLRCSPRSGDLSVYWYQQSLDQGLQFLIQYYNGEERAKGNILERFSAQQFPDLHSELNLSSLELGDSALYFCASSVLAGGGVNEQFFGPGTRLTVL.

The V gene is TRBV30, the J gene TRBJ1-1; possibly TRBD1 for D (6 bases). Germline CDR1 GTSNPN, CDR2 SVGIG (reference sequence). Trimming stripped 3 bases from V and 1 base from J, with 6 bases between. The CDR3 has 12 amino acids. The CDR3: CAWRQGNTEAFF. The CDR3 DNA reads TGTGCCTGGAGACAGGGGAACACTGAAGCTTTCTTT.

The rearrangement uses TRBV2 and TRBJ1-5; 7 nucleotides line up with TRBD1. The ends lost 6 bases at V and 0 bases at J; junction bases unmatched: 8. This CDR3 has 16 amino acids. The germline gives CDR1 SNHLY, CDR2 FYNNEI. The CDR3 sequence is CASRLTGTVSNQPQHF. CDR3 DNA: TGTGCCAGCAGATTAACCGGGACAGTTAGCAATCAGCCCCAGCATTTT.

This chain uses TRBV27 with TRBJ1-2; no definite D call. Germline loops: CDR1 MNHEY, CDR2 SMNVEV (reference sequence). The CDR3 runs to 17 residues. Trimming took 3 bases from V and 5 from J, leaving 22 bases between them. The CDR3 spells CASSFSGWEGGIYGYTF. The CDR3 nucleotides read TGTGCCAGCAGTTTCTCAGGTTGGGAGGGTGGGATTTATGGCTACACCTTC.

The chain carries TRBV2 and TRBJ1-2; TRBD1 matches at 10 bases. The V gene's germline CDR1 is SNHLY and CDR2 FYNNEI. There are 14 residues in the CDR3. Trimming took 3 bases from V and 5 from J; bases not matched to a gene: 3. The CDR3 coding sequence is TGTGCCAGCAGTGAGGGGACAGGGGATTATGGCTACACCTTC. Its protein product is CASSEGTGDYGYTF.

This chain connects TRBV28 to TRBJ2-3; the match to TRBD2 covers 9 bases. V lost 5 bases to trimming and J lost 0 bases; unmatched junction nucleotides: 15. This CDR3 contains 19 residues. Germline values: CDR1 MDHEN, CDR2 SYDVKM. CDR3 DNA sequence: TGTGCCAGCAGTACCATCCGCGGGGGGGCCGCTTTGAGCACAGATACGCAGTATTTT. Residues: CASSTIRGGAALSTDTQYF.

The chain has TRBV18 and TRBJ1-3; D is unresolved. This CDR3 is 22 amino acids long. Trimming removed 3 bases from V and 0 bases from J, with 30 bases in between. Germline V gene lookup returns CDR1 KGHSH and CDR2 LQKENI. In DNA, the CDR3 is TGTGCCAGCTCACCCCCCGGAGCCTCCCCTCGCCTCGTAGGAATCTCTGGAAACACCATATATTTT. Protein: CASSPPGASPRLVGISGNTIYF.

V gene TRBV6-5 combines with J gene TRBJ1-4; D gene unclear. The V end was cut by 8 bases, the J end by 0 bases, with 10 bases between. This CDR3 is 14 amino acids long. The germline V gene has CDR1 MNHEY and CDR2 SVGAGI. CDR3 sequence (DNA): TGTGCCAGCTCCTCGACACCAACTAATGAAAAACTGTTTTTT. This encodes CASSSTPTNEKLFF.

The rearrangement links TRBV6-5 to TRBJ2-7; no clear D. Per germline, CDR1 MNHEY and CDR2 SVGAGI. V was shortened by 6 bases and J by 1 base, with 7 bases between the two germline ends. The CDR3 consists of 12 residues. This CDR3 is CASRGQSYEQYV. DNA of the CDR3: TGTGCCAGCAGGGGCCAGTCCTACGAGCAGTACGTC.

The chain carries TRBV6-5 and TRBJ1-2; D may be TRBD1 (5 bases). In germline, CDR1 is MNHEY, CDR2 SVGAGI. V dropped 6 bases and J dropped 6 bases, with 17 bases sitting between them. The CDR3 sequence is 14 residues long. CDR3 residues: CASSYGGSEDGYTF. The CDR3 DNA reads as TGTGCCAGCAGCTATGGGGGGAGTGAGGATGGCTACACCTTC.

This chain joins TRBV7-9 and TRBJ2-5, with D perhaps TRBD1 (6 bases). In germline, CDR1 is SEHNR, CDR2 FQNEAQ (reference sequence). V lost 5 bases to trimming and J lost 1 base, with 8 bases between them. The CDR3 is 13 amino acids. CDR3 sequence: CASSADSQETQYF. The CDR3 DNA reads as TGTGCCAGCAGCGCGGACAGCCAAGAGACCCAGTACTTC.

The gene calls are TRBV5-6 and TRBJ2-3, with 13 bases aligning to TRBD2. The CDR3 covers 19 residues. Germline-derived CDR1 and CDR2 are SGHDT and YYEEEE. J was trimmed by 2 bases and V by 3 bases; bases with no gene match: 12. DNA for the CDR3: TGTGCCAGCAGCTCCTGGGGGACTAGCGGGGCGAGAGACACAGATACGCAGTATTTT. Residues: CASSSWGTSGARDTDTQYF.

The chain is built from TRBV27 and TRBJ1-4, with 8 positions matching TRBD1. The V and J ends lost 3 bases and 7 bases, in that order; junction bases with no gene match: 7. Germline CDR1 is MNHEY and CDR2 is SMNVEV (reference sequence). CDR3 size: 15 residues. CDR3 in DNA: TGTGCCAGCAGTTTTTTCGGGACAGGTGGTGAAAAACTGTTTTTT. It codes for CASSFFGTGGEKLFF.

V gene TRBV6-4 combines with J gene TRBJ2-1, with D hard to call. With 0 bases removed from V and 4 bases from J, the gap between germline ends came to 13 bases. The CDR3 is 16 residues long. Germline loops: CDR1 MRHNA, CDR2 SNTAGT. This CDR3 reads CASSDSVLPPYNEQFF. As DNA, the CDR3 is TGTGCCAGCAGTGACTCGGTCCTACCGCCTTACAATGAGCAGTTCTTC.

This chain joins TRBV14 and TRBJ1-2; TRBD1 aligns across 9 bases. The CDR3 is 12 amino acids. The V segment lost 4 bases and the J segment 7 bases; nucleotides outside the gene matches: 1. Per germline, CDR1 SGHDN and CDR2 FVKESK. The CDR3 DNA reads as TGTGCCAGCAGCCGACAGGGGGGTGGCTACACCTTC. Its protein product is CASSRQGGGYTF.

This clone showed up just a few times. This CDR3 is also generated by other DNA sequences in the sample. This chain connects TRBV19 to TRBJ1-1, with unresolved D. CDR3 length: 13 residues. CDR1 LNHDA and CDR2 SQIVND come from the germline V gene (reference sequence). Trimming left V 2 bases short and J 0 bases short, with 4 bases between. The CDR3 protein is CASSISMNTEAFF. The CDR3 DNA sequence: TGTGCCAGTAGTATAAGCATGAACACTGAAGCTTTCTTT.

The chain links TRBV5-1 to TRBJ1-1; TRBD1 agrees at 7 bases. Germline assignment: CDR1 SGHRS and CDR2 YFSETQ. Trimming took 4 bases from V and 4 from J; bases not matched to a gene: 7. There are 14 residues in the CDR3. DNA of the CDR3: TGCGCCAGCAGCACGACAGGGTATGGCACTGAAGCTTTCTTT. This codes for CASSTTGYGTEAFF.

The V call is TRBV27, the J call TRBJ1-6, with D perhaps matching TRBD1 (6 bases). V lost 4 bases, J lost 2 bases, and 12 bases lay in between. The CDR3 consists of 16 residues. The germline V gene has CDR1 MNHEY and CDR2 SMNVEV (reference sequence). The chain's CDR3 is CASSSTQGTYNSPLHF. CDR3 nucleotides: TGTGCCAGCAGTTCGACCCAGGGGACCTATAATTCACCCCTCCACTTT.

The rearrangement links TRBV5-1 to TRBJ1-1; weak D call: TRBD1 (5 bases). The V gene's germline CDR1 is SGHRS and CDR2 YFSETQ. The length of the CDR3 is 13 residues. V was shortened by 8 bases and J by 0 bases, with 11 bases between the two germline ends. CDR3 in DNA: TGCGCCAGTTGGGACTACTTGAACACTGAAGCTTTCTTT. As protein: CASWDYLNTEAFF.

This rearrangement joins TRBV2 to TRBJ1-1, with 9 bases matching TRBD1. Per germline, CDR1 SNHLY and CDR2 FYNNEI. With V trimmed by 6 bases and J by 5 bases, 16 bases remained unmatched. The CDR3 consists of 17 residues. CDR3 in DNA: TGTGCCAGCAGATCCCGGGACAGGGCGTGGAGTGAGACTGAAGCTTTCTTT. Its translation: CASRSRDRAWSETEAFF.

CDR3 nucleotides: TGTGCCAGCAGTTTTACTAGCGGGGGTGAGCAGTACGTC. Translated: CASSFTSGGEQYV. The J gene is TRBJ2-7, the V gene TRBV28; 11 bases align to TRBD2. V gave up 3 bases and J gave up 7 bases; unmatched junction bases: 2. Germline V gives CDR1 MDHEN, CDR2 SYDVKM. The CDR3 runs 13 residues.

This CDR3 reads CASSLISGGPTYNEQFF. CDR3 DNA: TGTGCCAGCAGTTTAATAAGCGGGGGCCCTACCTACAATGAGCAGTTCTTC. V gene TRBV28 combines with J gene TRBJ2-1, with 8 bases aligning to TRBD2. Germline-derived CDR1 and CDR2 are MDHEN and SYDVKM. The CDR3 has 17 residues. V trimming: 2 bases; J trimming: 2 bases; junction bases outside the gene matches: 8.

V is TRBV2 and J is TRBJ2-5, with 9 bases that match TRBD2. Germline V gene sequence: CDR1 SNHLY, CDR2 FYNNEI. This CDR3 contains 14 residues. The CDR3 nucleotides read TGTGCGCGCGGGGGGGACCCGGAAGGAGAGACCCAGTACTTC. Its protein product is CARGGDPEGETQYF.

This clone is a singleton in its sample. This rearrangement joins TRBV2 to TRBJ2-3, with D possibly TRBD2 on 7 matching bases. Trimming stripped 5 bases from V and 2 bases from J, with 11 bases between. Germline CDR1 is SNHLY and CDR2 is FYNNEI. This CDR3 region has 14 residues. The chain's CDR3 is CASSLGGATDTQYF. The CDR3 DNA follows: TGTGCCAGCAGTCTGGGGGGGGCCACAGATACGCAGTATTTT.

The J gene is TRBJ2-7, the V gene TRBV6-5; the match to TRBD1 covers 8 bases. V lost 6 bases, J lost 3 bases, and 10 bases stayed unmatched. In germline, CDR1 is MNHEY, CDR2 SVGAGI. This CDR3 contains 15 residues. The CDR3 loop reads CASSPGQGGVYEQYV. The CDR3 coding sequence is TGTGCCAGCAGCCCCGGACAGGGTGGCGTCTACGAGCAGTACGTC.

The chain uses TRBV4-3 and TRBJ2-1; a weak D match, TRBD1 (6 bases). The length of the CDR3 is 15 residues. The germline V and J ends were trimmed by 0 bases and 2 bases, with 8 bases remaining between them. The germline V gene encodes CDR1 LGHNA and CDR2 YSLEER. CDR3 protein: CASSQEQGPYNEQFF. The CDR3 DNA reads TGCGCCAGCAGCCAAGAACAGGGTCCCTACAATGAGCAGTTCTTC.